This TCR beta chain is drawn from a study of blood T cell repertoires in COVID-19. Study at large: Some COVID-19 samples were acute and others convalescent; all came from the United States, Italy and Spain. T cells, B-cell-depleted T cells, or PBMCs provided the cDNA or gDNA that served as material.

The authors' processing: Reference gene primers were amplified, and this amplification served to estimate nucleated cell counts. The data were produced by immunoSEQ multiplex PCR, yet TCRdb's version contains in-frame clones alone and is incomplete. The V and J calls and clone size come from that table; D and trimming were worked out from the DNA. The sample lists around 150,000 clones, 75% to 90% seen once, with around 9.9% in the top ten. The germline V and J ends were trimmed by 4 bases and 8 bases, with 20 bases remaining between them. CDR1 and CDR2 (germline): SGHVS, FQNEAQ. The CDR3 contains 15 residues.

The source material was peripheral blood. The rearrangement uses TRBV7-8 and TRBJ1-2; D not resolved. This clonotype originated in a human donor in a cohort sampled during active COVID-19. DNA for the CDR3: TGTGCCAGCAGCTCGACTGGACGGACGGAGGGCGGCTACACCTTC. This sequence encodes CASSSTGRTEGGYTF.